This TCR beta chain was identified in a study of blood T cell repertoires in COVID-19. The overall study: T cells, B-cell-depleted T cells, or PBMCs provided the cDNA or gDNA that served as material.

Per the original data handling: Reference gene primer amplification gave estimated nucleated cell counts. The method was immunoSEQ multiplex PCR; TCRdb's version includes in-frame clones alone and lacks a portion of them. V, J and clone size reflect that table, while D and trimming were determined from the DNA. The sample lists roughly 180,000 clones, 86% occurring once. The CDR3 length is 14 residues. CDR1 and CDR2 (germline): SQVTM, ANQGSEA. V was pared by 8 bases and J by 2 bases, with 9 bases of the junction left unmatched. Sequencing input: peripheral blood. The clonotype originates from a young man with acute or convalescent COVID-19. The V and J genes are TRBV29-1 and TRBJ2-3, with 8 bases identical to TRBD1. CDR3 sequence: CSFSWTGNTDTQYF. The CDR3 bases are TGCAGCTTCTCATGGACAGGGAACACAGATACGCAGTATTTT.